This T cell receptor (beta chain) was recorded in a study of T cell repertoires in cytomegalovirus infection. Background on the study: Indications of both CMV infection and matching HLA type were provided by public TCR beta signatures. Study conclusions and caveats: Cumulative frequency of public TCR beta families picked out carriers of CMV plus the relevant HLA. Across the ex vivo response, the dominant clonotypes were HLA-C-restricted CMV-specific TCR beta clonotypes.

TCRdb ran MiXCR on the reads and lists one entry per CDR3 protein. The sample holds around 450,000 distinct CDR3 sequences, approximately 33% seen once. About this clonotype itself: What it binds is not known.

The CDR3 contains 15 residues. The germline V gene encodes CDR1 MNHEY and CDR2 SVGAGI. V was clipped by 6 bases and J by 2 bases; unmatched bases: 4. The specimen was PBMCs. The chain recombines TRBV6-5 with TRBJ2-1; 10 bases agree with TRBD1. The receptor comes from a human donor in good health (CMV status not recorded). Some clones in this sample may be carry-over from other donors' samples. The CDR3 sequence is CASRNDRGPYNEQFF. The CDR3 nucleotides read TGTGCCAGCAGGAACGACAGGGGGCCCTACAATGAGCAGTTCTTC.